The present entry profiles one TCR beta chain with its context. This entry comes from a study of T cell changes during pregnancy in multiple sclerosis. The data were produced by immunoSEQ multiplex PCR, yet TCRdb's version contains in-frame clones alone and is incomplete. The sample lists 19,000 or so clones, over 75% seen once, with roughly 12% in the top ten. The CDR3 loop spans 16 amino acids. V was pared by 0 bases and J by 1 base, with 11 bases between. Looked up from germline, CDR1 is SGHDT and CDR2 is YYEEEE. The V call is TRBV5-6, the J call TRBJ2-4, with D maybe TRBD1 (6 bases). The sample in question was CD8+ T cells from peripheral blood mononuclear cells, obtained after pregnancy. The receptor was isolated from a female donor in good health, enrolled as a control in a pregnancy study. The CDR3 nucleotides are TGTGCCAGCAGCTTGGCAGGGGTCGAGGCCAAAAACATTCAGTACTTC. Protein: CASSLAGVEAKNIQYF.